This T cell receptor beta chain was sequenced for a study of blood T cell repertoires in COVID-19. At the level of the study: The study drew acute and convalescent COVID-19 samples from the United States, Italy and Spain. PBMCs, B-cell-depleted T cells, or T cells provided the cDNA or gDNA that made up the material.

Study processing details: Reference gene primer amplification gave estimated nucleated cell counts. The repertoire was sequenced with immunoSEQ multiplex PCR; TCRdb's copy has only in-frame clones and lacks some. V and J calls and clone size are those listed in that table; D and trimming were worked out from the DNA. This sample has under 250,000 clones, with 86% found just once. This clone appeared a single time. The CDR3 has 16 residues. The germline V gene encodes CDR1 SQVTM and CDR2 ANQGSEA. Trimming left V 3 bases short and J 2 bases short, with 18 bases between. This TCR was recovered from an older man with acute or convalescent COVID-19. V usage is TRBV29-1 and J usage is TRBJ2-3; no clear D gene. The sample was peripheral blood. CDR3 bases: TGCAGCGTTGAGGCAGCGCGGAGCCCACCCACAGATACGCAGTATTTT. Its protein is CSVEAARSPPTDTQYF.